This T cell receptor beta chain was retrieved from a study of blood T cells in healthy people across ages. Across the study: T cells yielded about one barcoded beta molecule per two cells through template switching. General study results and limits: Age advanced and TCR beta diversity per million T cells fell, roughly linearly.

Of note for this clonotype: Antigen specificity is unknown.

Per-sample PBMC isolation yielded at least 6.5 million cells. Trimming took off 5 bases at V and 3 bases at J, with 19 bases between the two ends. This CDR3 region has 15 residues. Germline loops: CDR1 DFQATT, CDR2 SNEGSKA (reference sequence). A second 7 to 11 cycle PCR used barcoded and J-beta primers. From the 5' RACE reads, TCRdb called clonotypes with MiXCR, one entry per CDR3 protein. The repertoire holds approximately 940,000 distinct CDR3 sequences, with about 48% as singletons. Sequenced input: blood. This TCR was recovered from a man between 25 and 39 years old in good health. This chain joins TRBV20-1 and TRBJ2-5; perhaps TRBD2 as D (5 bases). CDR3 DNA: TGCAGTGCTGCCAGAAGCGGTGGAGGTAAAGAGACCCAGTACTTC. It encodes CSAARSGGGKETQYF.